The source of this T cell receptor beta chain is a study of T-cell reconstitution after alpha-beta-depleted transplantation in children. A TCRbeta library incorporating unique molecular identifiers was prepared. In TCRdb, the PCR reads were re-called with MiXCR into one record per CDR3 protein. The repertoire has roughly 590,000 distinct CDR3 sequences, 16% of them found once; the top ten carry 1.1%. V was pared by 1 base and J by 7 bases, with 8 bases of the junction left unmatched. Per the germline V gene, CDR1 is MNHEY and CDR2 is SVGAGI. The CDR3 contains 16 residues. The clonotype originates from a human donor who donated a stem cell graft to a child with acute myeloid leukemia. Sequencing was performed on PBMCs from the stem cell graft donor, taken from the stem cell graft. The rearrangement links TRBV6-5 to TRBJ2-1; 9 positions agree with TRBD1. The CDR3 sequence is CASSYFTGGERNEQFF. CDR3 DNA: TGTGCCAGCAGTTACTTCACAGGGGGCGAAAGGAATGAGCAGTTCTTC.